A selection of T cell receptor beta chains follows, all from one sample in a study of cytomegalovirus exposure and HLA in healthy donors. Libraries were prepared by immunoSEQ multiplex PCR; TCRdb keeps only in-frame clonotypes and omits some of them. The table has approximately 160,000 clones, approximately 70% seen once. Material: PBMCs. Every receptor here comes from a woman aged 40 to 50 in good health and CMV-seropositive. CDR3s include the opening cysteine and the closing phenylalanine or tryptophan.

V gene,CDR3 length,CDR3 protein
TRBV19,16,CASSNDRGAGSYEQYF
TRBV19,13,CPGRGGRSYEQYF
TRBV5-4,17,CASSLGQGRVPNEKLFF
TRBV6-1,14,CASSEGQGNYGYTF
TRBV2,15,CASSAGQVASYEQYF
TRBV29-1,16,CSVFPNRLAENTEAFF
TRBV4-3,16,CASSQGSWGGGGGYTF
TRBV10-3,14,CAIRTGLSSYGYPF
TRBV7-2,15,CASSAQGARLTEAFF
TRBV5-4,14,CASTRDRGDYGYPF
TRBV4-3,15,CASSQGVTGDYEQYF
TRBV18,13,CASSAGSGNTIYF
TRBV5-1,15,CASSRTGGGNQPQHF
TRBV19,14,CASTSRGETGELFF
TRBV19,13,CASSQYTKEKLFF
TRBV6-5,15,CASSSPGRGLETQYF
TRBV28,14,CAIRRRGSTDTQYF
TRBV11-3,16,CASSSHNKGVNTEAFF
TRBV15,15,CATSNQIQGNYGYPF
TRBV27,15,CASSFEGPSYNEQFF
TRBV5-1,13,CASSTSGSYEQYF
TRBV9,16,CASSNGGRGFYNEQFF
TRBV5-1,17,CASSLERGRQGGTEAFF
TRBV5-1,15,CASSLTWAPYNEQFF
TRBV5-6,12,CASSLIDRSYTF
TRBV14,20,CASSHPSGTVHIDSSYEQYF
TRBV19,14,CASRDSATNEKLFF
TRBV6-5,15,CASSYVWEPYNEQFF
TRBV27,15,CASSPDRVGADTQYF
TRBV9,15,CASSAGQLQEGEAFF
TRBV7-2,15,CASSFGLAGDFEQFF
TRBV5-1,15,CASSLASGGQIGYTF
TRBV4-3,16,CASSQGAGGYFYEQYF
TRBV28,15,CASSSTSGRAYEQFF
TRBV11-2,15,CASSLARVGGYEQYF
TRBV27,11,CASSLGFQQYF
TRBV28,18,CASSTKPGLAGFTDTQYF
TRBV2,17,CASTPGRILGAHYEQYF
TRBV10-3,15,CAISESNGGPTEAFF
TRBV4-2,17,CASSQDLDRVISGELFF